The 26 T cell receptor beta chains reported below all come from one sample, sequenced in a study of blood T cells in healthy people across ages. A second PCR of 7 to 11 cycles used a sample-barcoded 5' primer and a J-beta primer mix. From the 5' RACE reads, TCRdb called clonotypes with MiXCR, one entry per CDR3 protein. The sample shows fewer than 800,000 distinct CDR3 sequences, under 25% of them seen only once. The sequenced sample consisted of blood. The receptors come from a man aged 70-80 years in good health.

The chain is built from TRBV5-1 and TRBJ2-5; TRBD1 matches at 7 bases. The CDR3 contains 15 residues. V lost 2 bases and J lost 2; bases outside the gene matches: 6. Per germline, CDR1 SGHRS and CDR2 YFSETQ. The CDR3 reads CASSFQTGDQETQYF. In DNA form, the CDR3 reads TGCGCCAGCAGCTTTCAAACAGGGGATCAAGAGACCCAGTACTTC.

The chain uses TRBV28 and TRBJ2-6, with a weak D call TRBD1 (6 bases). The CDR3 runs to 17 residues. V was pared by 0 bases and J by 1 base, with 10 bases between. Germline-derived CDR1 and CDR2 are MDHEN and SYDVKM. CDR3 sequence reads: CASSLWGQGSGANVLTF. The CDR3 DNA reads as TGTGCCAGCAGTTTATGGGGACAAGGATCTGGGGCCAACGTCCTGACTTTC.

This clonotype occurred a few times. The chain carries TRBV2 and TRBJ2-3, with a possible D match to TRBD1 (5 bases). There are 13 residues in the CDR3. Germline V gene lookup returns CDR1 SNHLY and CDR2 FYNNEI. The germline V and J ends were trimmed by 6 bases and 5 bases, with 12 bases remaining between them. DNA for the CDR3: TGTGCCAGCAGGGTCGAACAGGTAGATACGCAGTATTTT. This encodes CASRVEQVDTQYF.

This clonotype was seen many times. This chain joins TRBV27 and TRBJ1-4; no clear D. The CDR3 has 14 residues. Germline V CDR1 and CDR2: MNHEY, SMNVEV (reference sequence). V was pared by 0 bases and J by 6 bases, with 8 bases between. CDR3 bases: TGTGCCAGCAGTTTATCAGGGCCTGATGAAAAACTGTTTTTT. Translating it yields CASSLSGPDEKLFF. Together with reference TRBV27 and TRBJ1-4, the CDR3 gives the full variable domain: EAQVTQNPRYLITVTGKKLTVTCSQNMNHEYMSWYRQDPGLGLRQIYYSMNVEVTDKGDVPEGYKVSRKEKRNFPLILESPSPNQTSLYFCASSLSGPDEKLFFGSGTQLSVL.

The rearrangement joins TRBV3-1 to TRBJ2-1; TRBD2 matches 12 bases. Trimming at V came to 6 bases and at J to 7 bases, leaving 7 bases not matched to a gene. The CDR3 extends over 15 amino acids. CDR1 is LGHDT, CDR2 YNNKEL, per germline (reference sequence). Here the CDR3 DNA reads TGTGCCAGCAGTCCGACTAGCGGGAGTTGGAATGAGCAGTTCTTC. Its translation: CASSPTSGSWNEQFF.

This clonotype was picked up a small number of times. This chain connects TRBV20-1 to TRBJ2-3; 8 bases agree with TRBD2. The germline gives CDR1 DFQATT, CDR2 SNEGSKA (reference sequence). With V trimmed by 0 bases and J by 4 bases, 6 bases remained unmatched. The CDR3 is 15 amino acids. In DNA, the CDR3 is TGCAGTGCTAGAGATGCAGCGGGAGCGGCAGATACGCAGTATTTT. Translation gives CSARDAAGAADTQYF.

This clonotype has only a few counts. The V and J genes are TRBV30 and TRBJ1-1; tentative D call: TRBD1 (5 bases). V was shortened by 0 bases and J by 5 bases, with 19 bases between the two germline ends. Germline CDR1 reads GTSNPN; CDR2 reads SVGIG (reference sequence). The CDR3 covers 16 residues. The CDR3 DNA follows: TGTGCCTGGAGTGTAACGATTAAGGGAAAGGGGACTGAAGCTTTCTTT. It codes for CAWSVTIKGKGTEAFF.

Regarding this clonotype: At one end, the junction sequence differs from germline, possibly due to a read error. The chain combines TRBV7-2 with TRBJ2-7; D unclear. Germline V gene sequence: CDR1 SGHTA, CDR2 FQGNSA. This CDR3 is built from 13 residues. CDR3 amino acids: CARSLEATYEQYF. The DNA of the CDR3 is TGTGCCAGAAGCTTAGAAGCCACCTACGAGCAGTACTTC.

This rearrangement joins TRBV5-6 to TRBJ1-2, with D possibly matching TRBD1 (6 bases). Germline CDR1 is SGHDT and CDR2 is YYEEEE. The length of the CDR3 is 14 residues. V was clipped by 2 bases and J by 6 bases, with 14 bases between them. CDR3 protein: CASSFWTEGHGYTF. The CDR3 coding sequence is TGTGCCAGCAGCTTCTGGACAGAAGGACATGGCTACACCTTC. Filled out from reference TRBV5-6 and TRBJ1-2, the complete variable domain reads DAGVTQSPTHLIKTRGQQVTLRCSPKSGHDTVSWYQQALGQGPQFIFQYYEEEERQRGNFPDRFSGHQFPNYSSELNVNALLLGDSALYLCASSFWTEGHGYTFGSGTRLTVV.

V and J are TRBV7-2 and TRBJ1-1; D might be TRBD1 (6 bases). V was shortened by 0 bases and J by 9 bases, with 14 bases between the two germline ends. Germline CDR1 and CDR2: SGHTA and FQGNSA. The CDR3 spans 14 residues. This CDR3 reads CASSLAVQGSKAFF. The CDR3 coding sequence is TGTGCCAGCAGCTTAGCAGTACAGGGAAGTAAAGCTTTCTTT. Full variable domain (missing parts from reference TRBV7-2 and TRBJ1-1): GAGVSQSPSNKVTEKGKDVELRCDPISGHTALYWYRQSLGQGLEFLIYFQGNSAPDKSGLPSDRFSAERTGGSVSTLTIQRTQQEDSAVYLCASSLAVQGSKAFFGQGTRLTVV.

This clonotype was seen only a few times. The CDR3: CSVEGTSGSLGLETQYF. The CDR3 coding sequence is TGCAGCGTTGAAGGGACTAGCGGGAGTTTAGGTTTGGAGACCCAGTACTTC. The chain has TRBV29-1 and TRBJ2-5, with 13 bases identical to TRBD2. Per germline, CDR1 SQVTM and CDR2 ANQGSEA. V lost 1 base to trimming and J lost 5 bases; unmatched junction nucleotides: 10. The CDR3 is 17 residues long.

The V call is TRBV6-1, the J call TRBJ2-1; no clear D. Germline values: CDR1 MNHNS, CDR2 SASEGT. V was cut by 4 bases and J by 4 bases, with 14 bases left in between. The CDR3 is 15 residues long. The CDR3 reads CASSGPGFRYNEQFF. As DNA, the CDR3 is TGTGCCAGCAGTGGCCCGGGTTTTCGTTACAATGAGCAGTTCTTC.

This clonotype came up a few times. The genes are TRBV3-1 and TRBJ1-1, with TRBD1 matching 9 bases. Trimming cost V 5 bases and J 3 bases; bases outside gene matches: 4. From germline, CDR1 is LGHDT and CDR2 YNNKEL (reference sequence). The CDR3 loop spans 14 amino acids. The CDR3 reads CASSEQGADTEAFF. CDR3 in DNA: TGTGCCAGCAGCGAACAGGGGGCGGACACTGAAGCTTTCTTT.

This clonotype has only a few counts. J is TRBJ2-2 and V is TRBV9; TRBD2 agrees at 16 bases. The CDR3 extends over 16 amino acids. V lost 2 bases, J lost 6 bases, and 1 base stayed unmatched. The V gene's germline CDR1 is SGDLS and CDR2 YYNGEE. Written as DNA, the CDR3 is TGTGCCAGCAGCGTTGGGACTAGCGGGAGGGCCGGGGAGCTGTTTTTT. Residues: CASSVGTSGRAGELFF.

There are a few counts of this clonotype. The rearrangement links TRBV20-1 to TRBJ2-3, with D perhaps matching TRBD1 (6 bases). The CDR3 is 15 amino acids. The germline V gene encodes CDR1 DFQATT and CDR2 SNEGSKA (reference sequence). V lost 6 bases and J 0 bases, leaving 16 bases between the germline ends. Here the CDR3 reads CSAPGQFLSTDTQYF. CDR3 sequence (DNA): TGCAGTGCACCCGGACAGTTTCTTAGCACAGATACGCAGTATTTT.

This clonotype was counted a few times. The rearrangement joins TRBV20-1 to TRBJ2-3; D is perhaps TRBD2 (6 bases). The germline V and J ends were trimmed by 3 bases and 1 base, with 8 bases remaining between them. CDR1 is DFQATT and CDR2 is SNEGSKA in the germline V gene (reference sequence). The CDR3 length is 13 residues. The CDR3 protein is CSASPSGTDTQYF. CDR3 in DNA: TGCAGTGCTAGCCCTAGCGGCACAGATACGCAGTATTTT.

This rearrangement joins TRBV5-6 to TRBJ2-7; 8 nucleotides align to TRBD1. The junction had 13 bases not matched to a gene; V was cut back by 4 bases and J by 7 bases. Germline loops: CDR1 SGHDT, CDR2 YYEEEE. This CDR3 region has 15 residues. This CDR3 reads CASSSRDRWAGEQYF. The CDR3 DNA reads TGTGCCAGCAGCAGCCGGGACAGGTGGGCAGGTGAGCAGTACTTC.

This clonotype turned up a few times. The chain combines TRBV20-1 with TRBJ2-1; D may be TRBD2 (5 bases). The germline CDR1 and CDR2 sequences are DFQATT and SNEGSKA (reference sequence). This CDR3 comprises 14 residues. V was clipped by 6 bases and J by 8 bases, with 20 bases between them. The CDR3 protein is CSAETSGGGYEQFF. The CDR3, as DNA: TGCAGTGCCGAGACCAGCGGAGGTGGCTATGAGCAGTTCTTC.

This clonotype has a handful of counts. This rearrangement joins TRBV12-3 or TRBV12-4 to TRBJ2-1, with no clear D. TRBJ2-5 explains the end of the DNA better; the J call may be wrong. The CDR3 is made up of 13 amino acids. The DNA for the CDR3 is TGTGCCAGCAGTTTAGCAAGCTCTGGGACCCAGTACTTC. This sequence encodes CASSLASSGTQYF.

This clonotype was seen a few times. This chain joins TRBV6-2 or TRBV6-3 and TRBJ1-1, with D uncertain. CDR1 is MNHEY, CDR2 SVGEGT, per germline. V lost 6 bases, J lost 6 bases, and 11 bases lay in between. The CDR3 has 12 residues. CDR3 loop: CASRRRRAEAFF. DNA for the CDR3: TGTGCCAGCAGACGGAGGAGGGCTGAAGCTTTCTTT.

Only a few counts were recorded for this clonotype. This sequence joins TRBV7-9 and TRBJ2-5; D perhaps matches TRBD2 (5 bases). Germline CDR1 and CDR2: SEHNR and FQNEAQ (reference sequence). The CDR3 is 15 amino acids. The germline V and J ends were trimmed by 3 bases and 5 bases, with 16 bases remaining between them. CDR3: CASSFGETRQETQYF. Written as DNA, the CDR3 is TGTGCCAGCAGCTTCGGGGAGACCCGGCAGGAGACCCAGTACTTC.

The chain has TRBV25-1 and TRBJ2-1; D may be TRBD1 (5 bases). Germline values: CDR1 MGHDK, CDR2 SYGVNS. The V and J ends lost 8 bases and 0 bases respectively, with 17 bases between them. The CDR3 is 16 residues long. This CDR3 reads CASRSEQGSSYNEQFF. The DNA of the CDR3 is TGTGCCAGCCGCTCTGAGCAGGGTAGCTCCTACAATGAGCAGTTCTTC. Full variable domain (outside the CDR3, taken from reference TRBV25-1 and TRBJ2-1): EADIYQTPRYLVIGTGKKITLECSQTMGHDKMYWYQQDPGMELHLIHYSYGVNSTEKGDLSSESTVSRIRTEHFPLTLESARPSHTSQYLCASRSEQGSSYNEQFFGPGTRLTVL.

This clonotype was seen more than once but under ten times. This chain links TRBV7-3 with TRBJ1-2, with D tentatively TRBD1 (5 bases). The CDR3 runs 12 residues. V lost 6 bases to trimming and J lost 7 bases, with 12 bases between them. In germline, CDR1 is SGHTA, CDR2 FQGTGA. Here the CDR3 DNA reads TGTGCCAGCAGTACAGGTGCTAGTGGCTACACCTTC. It codes for CASSTGASGYTF.

The chain carries TRBV5-1 and TRBJ2-7; 7 nucleotides align to TRBD2. CDR3 length equals 14 residues. The germline CDR1 and CDR2 sequences are SGHRS and YFSETQ. J was trimmed by 4 bases and V by 2 bases; bases with no gene match: 6. DNA of the CDR3: TGCGCCAGCAGCTTCAGTCCTAGCGGTTACGAGCAGTACTTC. Protein product: CASSFSPSGYEQYF.

This clonotype has only a few counts. The V call is TRBV28, the J call TRBJ2-7; 9 positions match TRBD2. The V and J ends lost 5 bases and 7 bases, in that order; junction bases with no gene match: 12. The CDR3 totals 15 residues. The V gene's germline CDR1 is MDHEN and CDR2 SYDVKM. CDR3 residues: CASSRTSGPLGEQYF. Written as DNA, the CDR3 is TGTGCCAGCAGTCGAACTAGCGGGCCCCTGGGGGAGCAGTACTTC.

This clonotype was counted a few times. The chain has TRBV20-1 and TRBJ2-7, with 9 positions matching TRBD1. V lost 6 bases to trimming and J lost 3 bases; unmatched junction nucleotides: 9. Germline CDR1 is DFQATT and CDR2 is SNEGSKA (reference sequence). The CDR3 contains 14 residues. CDR3 region: CSARNRDRVYEQYF. The CDR3 region has the DNA TGCAGTGCAAGGAACCGGGACAGGGTCTACGAGCAGTACTTC.